Shown below are 10 T cell receptor beta chains from a single sample sequenced in a study of T cells expressing NK-cell markers. After re-calling the 5' RACE reads, TCRdb lists one entry per CDR3 protein, DNA absent. The table for this sample gives 300,000 to 500,000 distinct CDR3 sequences. Source material: blood T cells: a sorted CD56 or NKG2C T cell subset, CD4+ or CD8+ T cells, or bulk PBMC T cells (not recorded which). The receptor source for this set is a woman between 50 and 59 years old in good health.

The chain is built from TRBV6-1 and TRBJ2-7; as DNA is missing, the TRBD1 call by TCRdb cannot be tested. Germline loops: CDR1 MNHNS, CDR2 SASEGT. CDR3 length: 15 amino acids. Here the CDR3 reads CASSETWLKGDEQYF.

The rearrangement links TRBV3-1 to TRBJ1-1; as DNA is missing, the TRBD1 call by TCRdb cannot be tested. The CDR3 contains 15 residues. Germline V lookup: CDR1 LGHDT, CDR2 YNNKEL (reference sequence). CDR3 region: CASSQGMGTVTEAFF. Supplemented by reference TRBV3-1 and TRBJ1-1, the full variable domain reads DTAVSQTPKYLVTQMGNDKSIKCEQNLGHDTMYWYKQDSKKFLKIMFSYNNKELIINETVPNRFSPKSPDKAHLNLHINSLELGDSAVYFCASSQGMGTVTEAFFGQGTRLTVV.

The chain couples TRBV3-1 to TRBJ2-2; as DNA is missing, the TRBD1 call by TCRdb cannot be tested. The CDR3 contains 17 residues. Germline V gives CDR1 LGHDT, CDR2 YNNKEL (reference sequence). This CDR3 is CASSQDRGAGRTGELFF.

The chain is built from TRBV6-5 and TRBJ1-5; TCRdb returns TRBD1, unconfirmable since there is no DNA. Germline V gives CDR1 MNHEY, CDR2 SVGAGI. The CDR3 extends over 16 amino acids. This CDR3 reads CASSSPGQGAGQPQHF.

The chain carries TRBV12-3 or TRBV12-4 and TRBJ2-1; the TRBD1 assignment by TCRdb is unverifiable without DNA. This CDR3 is built from 15 residues. The CDR3 here is CASRSGTGLPNEQFF.

CDR3 residues: CASMATGGGFGEQFF. The rearrangement uses TRBV6-1 and TRBJ2-1; TCRdb's assignment of TRBD2 cannot be checked, as there is no DNA. Germline values: CDR1 MNHNS, CDR2 SASEGT. The CDR3 has 15 residues.

The rearrangement uses TRBV10-3 and TRBJ2-1. Germline loops: CDR1 ENHRY, CDR2 SYGVKD. The CDR3 consists of 12 residues. The CDR3 reads CAISIGPNEQFF.

The chain uses TRBV4-1 and TRBJ1-5; TCRdb reports TRBD1, a call that lacks DNA to check it against. The CDR3 sequence is 15 residues long. Germline loops: CDR1 MGHRA, CDR2 YSYEKL. CDR3 amino acids: CASSAGQGAGQPQHF.

The chain joins TRBV5-1 to TRBJ1-4. Germline values: CDR1 SGHRS, CDR2 YFSETQ. The CDR3 spans 14 residues. The CDR3 reads CASSNENTEEKLFF.

The chain has TRBV12-3 or TRBV12-4 and TRBJ2-2; TCRdb indicates TRBD2, and absent DNA this call remains unverified. This CDR3 spans 13 amino acids. CDR3 region: CASSLRGHGELFF.